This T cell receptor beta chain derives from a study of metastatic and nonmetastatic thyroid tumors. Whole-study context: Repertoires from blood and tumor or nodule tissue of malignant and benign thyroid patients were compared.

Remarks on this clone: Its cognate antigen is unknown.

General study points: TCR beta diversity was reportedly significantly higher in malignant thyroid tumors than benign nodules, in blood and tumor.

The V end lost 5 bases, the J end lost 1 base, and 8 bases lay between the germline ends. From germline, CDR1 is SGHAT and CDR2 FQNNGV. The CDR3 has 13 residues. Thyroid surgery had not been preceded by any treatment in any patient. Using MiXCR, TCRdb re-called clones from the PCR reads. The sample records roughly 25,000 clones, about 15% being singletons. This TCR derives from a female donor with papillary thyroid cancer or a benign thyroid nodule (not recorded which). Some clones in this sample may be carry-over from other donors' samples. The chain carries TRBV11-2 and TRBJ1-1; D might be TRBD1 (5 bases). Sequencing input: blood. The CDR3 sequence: CASSLQGNTEAFF. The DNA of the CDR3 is TGTGCCAGCAGCCTTCAGGGGAACACTGAAGCTTTCTTT.